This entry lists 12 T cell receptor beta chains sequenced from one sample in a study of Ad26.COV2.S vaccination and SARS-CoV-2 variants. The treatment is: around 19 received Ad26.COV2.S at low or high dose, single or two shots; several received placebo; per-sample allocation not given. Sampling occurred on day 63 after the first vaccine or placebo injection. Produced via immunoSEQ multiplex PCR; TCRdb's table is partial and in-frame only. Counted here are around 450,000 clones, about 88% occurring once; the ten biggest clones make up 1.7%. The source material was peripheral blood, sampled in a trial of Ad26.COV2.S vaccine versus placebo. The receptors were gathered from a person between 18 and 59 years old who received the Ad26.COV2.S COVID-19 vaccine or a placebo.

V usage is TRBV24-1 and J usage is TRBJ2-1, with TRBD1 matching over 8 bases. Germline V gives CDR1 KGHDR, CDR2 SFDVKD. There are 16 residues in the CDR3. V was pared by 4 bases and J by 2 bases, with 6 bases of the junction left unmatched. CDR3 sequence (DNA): TGTGCCACCAGTGACCCACAGGGGGAGACCTACAATGAGCAGTTCTTC. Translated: CATSDPQGETYNEQFF.

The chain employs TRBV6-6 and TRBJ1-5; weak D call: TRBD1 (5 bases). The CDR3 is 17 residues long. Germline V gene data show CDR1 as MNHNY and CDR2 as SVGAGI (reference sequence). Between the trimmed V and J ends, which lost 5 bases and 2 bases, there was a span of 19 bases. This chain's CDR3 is CASSPPRGAGRNQPQHF. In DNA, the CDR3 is TGTGCCAGCAGTCCACCACGTGGGGCGGGACGCAATCAGCCCCAGCATTTT.

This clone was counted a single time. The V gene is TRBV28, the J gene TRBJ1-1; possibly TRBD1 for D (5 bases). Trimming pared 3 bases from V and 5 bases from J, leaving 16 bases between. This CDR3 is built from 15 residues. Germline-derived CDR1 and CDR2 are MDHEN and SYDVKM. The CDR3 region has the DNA TGTGCCAGCAGTTTTTGGTCTTCGAAGGGGACTGAAGCTTTCTTT. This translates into CASSFWSSKGTEAFF.

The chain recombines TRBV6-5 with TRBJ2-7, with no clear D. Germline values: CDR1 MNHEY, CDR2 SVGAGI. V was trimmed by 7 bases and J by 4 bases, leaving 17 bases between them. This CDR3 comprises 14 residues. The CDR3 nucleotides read TGTGCCAGCATTGCGTCAGTTTTAATTTACGAGCAGTACTTC. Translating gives CASIASVLIYEQYF.

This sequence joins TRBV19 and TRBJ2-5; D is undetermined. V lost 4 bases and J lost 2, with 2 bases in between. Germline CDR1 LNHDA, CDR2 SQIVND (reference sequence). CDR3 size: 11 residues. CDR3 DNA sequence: TGTGCCAGTAGTAGTCAAGAGACCCAGTACTTC. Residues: CASSSQETQYF.

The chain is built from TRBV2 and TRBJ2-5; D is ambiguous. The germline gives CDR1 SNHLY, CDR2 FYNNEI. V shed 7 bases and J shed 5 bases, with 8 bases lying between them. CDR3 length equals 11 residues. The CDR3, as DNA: TGTGCCAGCAACCAGGAGGAGACCCAGTACTTC. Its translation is CASNQEETQYF.

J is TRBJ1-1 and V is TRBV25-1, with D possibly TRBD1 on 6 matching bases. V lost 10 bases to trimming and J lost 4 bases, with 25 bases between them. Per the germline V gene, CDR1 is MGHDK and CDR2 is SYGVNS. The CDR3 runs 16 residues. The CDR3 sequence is CATTLGGGGKSTEAFF. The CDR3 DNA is TGTGCCACCACATTAGGGGGGGGAGGGAAATCCACTGAAGCTTTCTTT.

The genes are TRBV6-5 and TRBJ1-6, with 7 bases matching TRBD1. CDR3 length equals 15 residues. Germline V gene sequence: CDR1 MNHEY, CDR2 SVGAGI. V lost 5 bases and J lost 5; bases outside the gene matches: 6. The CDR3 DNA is TGTGCCAGCAGTCGCGGGACAGCTCATAATTCACCCCTCCACTTT. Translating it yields CASSRGTAHNSPLHF.

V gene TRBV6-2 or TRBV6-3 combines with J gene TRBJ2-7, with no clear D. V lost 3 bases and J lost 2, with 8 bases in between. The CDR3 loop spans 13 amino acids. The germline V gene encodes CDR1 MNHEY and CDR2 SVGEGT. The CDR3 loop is CASSYRGTYEQYF. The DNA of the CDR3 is TGTGCCAGCAGTTATCGAGGCACCTACGAGCAGTACTTC.

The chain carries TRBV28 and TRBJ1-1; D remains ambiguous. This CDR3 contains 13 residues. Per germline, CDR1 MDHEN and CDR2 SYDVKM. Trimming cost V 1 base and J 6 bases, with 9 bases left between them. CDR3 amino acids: CASSLLLESEAFF. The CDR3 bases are TGTGCCAGCAGTTTATTATTAGAGTCTGAAGCTTTCTTT.

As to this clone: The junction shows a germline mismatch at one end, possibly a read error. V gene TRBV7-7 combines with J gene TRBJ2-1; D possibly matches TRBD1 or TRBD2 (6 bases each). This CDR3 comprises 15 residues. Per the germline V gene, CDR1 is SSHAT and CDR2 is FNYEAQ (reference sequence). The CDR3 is CASSPGRGAGTEQFF. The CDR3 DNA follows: TGTGCTAGCAGCCCTGGTAGGGGGGCCGGGACTGAGCAGTTCTTC.

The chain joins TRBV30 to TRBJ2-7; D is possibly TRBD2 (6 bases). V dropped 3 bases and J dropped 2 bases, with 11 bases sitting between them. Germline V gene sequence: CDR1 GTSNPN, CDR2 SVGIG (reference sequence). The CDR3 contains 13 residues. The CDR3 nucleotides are TGTGCCTGGAGAGTGGGAGGCGCCTACGAGCAGTACTTC. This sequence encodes CAWRVGGAYEQYF.